This T cell receptor (beta chain) was sequenced for a study of T cell responses to AZD1222 COVID-19 vaccine. Study-level points and caveats: Females outnumbered males among donors, who were mostly white British; clonal diversity was possibly underestimated. Repertoire collection took place solely once the T cell response had peaked. Mapped onto spike, vaccine-associated CD4 TCRs spanned it and were dominant at 160-218 and 743-854. Rises in breadth and depth of Spike-specific TCRs came after two AZD1222 doses.

Germline V gene lookup returns CDR1 SGHRS and CDR2 YFSETQ. The CDR3 loop spans 16 amino acids. V lost 3 bases to trimming and J lost 2 bases; unmatched junction nucleotides: 6. Produced via immunoSEQ multiplex PCR; TCRdb's table is partial and in-frame only. The sample consists of tens of thousands of clones, more than 75% of them appearing once. As to this clone: Its antigen is unknown.

The sequence derives from an adult in good health. Material: peripheral blood, obtained on day 0 of AZD1222 vaccination. V is TRBV5-1 and J is TRBJ2-5, with 11 bases fitting TRBD2. CDR3: CASSSISGRGQETQYF. CDR3 nucleotides: TGCGCCAGCAGCTCTATTAGCGGGAGGGGACAAGAGACCCAGTACTTC.